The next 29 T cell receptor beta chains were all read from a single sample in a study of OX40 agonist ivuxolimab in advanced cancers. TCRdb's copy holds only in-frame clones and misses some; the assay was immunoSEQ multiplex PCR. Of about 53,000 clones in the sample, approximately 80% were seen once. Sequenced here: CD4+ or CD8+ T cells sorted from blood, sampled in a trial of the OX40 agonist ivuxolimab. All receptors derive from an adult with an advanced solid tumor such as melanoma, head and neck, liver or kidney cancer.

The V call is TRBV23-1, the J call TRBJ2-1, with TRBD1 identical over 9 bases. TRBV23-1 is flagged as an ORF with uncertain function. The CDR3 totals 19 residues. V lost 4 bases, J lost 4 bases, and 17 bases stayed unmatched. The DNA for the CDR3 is TGCGCCAGCAGTCCCACACGACACGAACTGGGACAGGGATACAATGAGCAGTTCTTC. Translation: CASSPTRHELGQGYNEQFF.

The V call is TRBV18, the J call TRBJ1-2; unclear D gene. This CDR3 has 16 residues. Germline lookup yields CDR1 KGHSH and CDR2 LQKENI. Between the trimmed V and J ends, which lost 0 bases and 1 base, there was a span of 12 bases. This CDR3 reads CASSPPRGLGNYGYTF. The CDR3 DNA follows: TGTGCCAGCTCACCACCGCGCGGGTTGGGTAACTATGGCTACACCTTC.

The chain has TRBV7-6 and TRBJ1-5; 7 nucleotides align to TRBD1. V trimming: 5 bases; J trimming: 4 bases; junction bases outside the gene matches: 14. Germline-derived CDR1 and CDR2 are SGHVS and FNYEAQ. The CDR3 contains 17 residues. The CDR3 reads CASSRAPDRATNQPQHF. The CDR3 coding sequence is TGTGCCAGCAGCCGTGCTCCCGACAGGGCGACGAATCAGCCCCAGCATTTT. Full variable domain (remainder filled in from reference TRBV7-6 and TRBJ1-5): GAGVSQSPRYKVTKRGQDVALRCDPISGHVSLYWYRQALGQGPEFLTYFNYEAQQDKSGLPNDRFSAERPEGSISTLTIQRTEQRDSAMYRCASSRAPDRATNQPQHFGDGTRLSIL.

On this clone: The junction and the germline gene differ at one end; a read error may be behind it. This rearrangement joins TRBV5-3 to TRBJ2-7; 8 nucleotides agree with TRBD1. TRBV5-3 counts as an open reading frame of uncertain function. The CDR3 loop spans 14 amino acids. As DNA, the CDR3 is TGTGCCAGCAGCTTGACAGGGGTTGTTTACGAGCAGTACTTC. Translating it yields CASSLTGVVYEQYF.

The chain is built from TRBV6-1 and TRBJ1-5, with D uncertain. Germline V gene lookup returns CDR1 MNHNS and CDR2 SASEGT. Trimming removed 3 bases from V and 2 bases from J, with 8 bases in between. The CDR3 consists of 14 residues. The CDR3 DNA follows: TGTGCCAGCAGTGATGGACGTGGCAATCAGCCCCAGCATTTT. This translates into CASSDGRGNQPQHF.

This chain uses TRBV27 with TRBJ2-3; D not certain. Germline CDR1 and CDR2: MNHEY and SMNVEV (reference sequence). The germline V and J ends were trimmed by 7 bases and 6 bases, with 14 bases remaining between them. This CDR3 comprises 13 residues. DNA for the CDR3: TGTGCCAGCACGAGTATGATCTCTGATACGCAGTATTTT. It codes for CASTSMISDTQYF.

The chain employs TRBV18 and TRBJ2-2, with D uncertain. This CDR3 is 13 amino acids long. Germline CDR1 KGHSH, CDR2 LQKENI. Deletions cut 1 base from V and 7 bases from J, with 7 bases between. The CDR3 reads CASSPQESGELFF. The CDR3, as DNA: TGTGCCAGCTCACCACAGGAAAGCGGGGAGCTGTTTTTT.

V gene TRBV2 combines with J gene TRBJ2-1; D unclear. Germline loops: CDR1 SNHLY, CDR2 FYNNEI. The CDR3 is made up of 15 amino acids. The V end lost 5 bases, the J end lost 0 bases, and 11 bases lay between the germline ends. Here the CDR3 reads CASSRALSSYNEQFF. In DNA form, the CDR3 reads TGTGCCAGCAGTCGGGCCCTAAGCTCCTACAATGAGCAGTTCTTC.

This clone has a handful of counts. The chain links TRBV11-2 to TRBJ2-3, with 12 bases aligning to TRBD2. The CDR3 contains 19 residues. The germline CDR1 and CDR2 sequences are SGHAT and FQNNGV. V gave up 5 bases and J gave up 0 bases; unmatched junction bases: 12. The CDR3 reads CASSRHPSGGGTSTDTQYF. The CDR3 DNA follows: TGTGCCAGCAGCCGCCACCCTAGCGGGGGGGGTACTAGCACAGATACGCAGTATTTT.

The CDR3 is CASSTRQGGQPQHF. CDR3 coding DNA: TGTGCCAGTAGTACGAGACAGGGTGGCCAGCCCCAGCATTTT. This chain connects TRBV19 to TRBJ1-5; TRBD1 matches at 7 bases. With 4 bases clipped from V and 7 bases from J, the junction kept 7 bases outside the gene matches. This CDR3 has 14 residues. Germline-derived CDR1 and CDR2 are LNHDA and SQIVND (reference sequence).

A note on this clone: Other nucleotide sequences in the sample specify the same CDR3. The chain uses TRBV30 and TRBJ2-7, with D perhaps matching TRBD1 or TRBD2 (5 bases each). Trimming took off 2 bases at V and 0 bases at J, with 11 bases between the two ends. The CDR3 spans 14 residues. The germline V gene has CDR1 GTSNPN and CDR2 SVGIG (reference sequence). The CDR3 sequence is CAWSRGVSSYEQYF. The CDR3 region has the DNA TGTGCCTGGAGTAGGGGAGTAAGCTCCTACGAGCAGTACTTC.

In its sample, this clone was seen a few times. The CDR3, as DNA: TGTGCCAGTAGGGACAGGAGTCCTCTTAACGGCTATGGCTACACCTTC. It translates to CASRDRSPLNGYGYTF. J is TRBJ1-2 and V is TRBV19, with 7 bases that match TRBD1. Germline V lookup: CDR1 LNHDA, CDR2 SQIVND (reference sequence). Trimming at V came to 6 bases and at J to 4 bases, leaving 14 bases not matched to a gene. This CDR3 contains 16 residues.

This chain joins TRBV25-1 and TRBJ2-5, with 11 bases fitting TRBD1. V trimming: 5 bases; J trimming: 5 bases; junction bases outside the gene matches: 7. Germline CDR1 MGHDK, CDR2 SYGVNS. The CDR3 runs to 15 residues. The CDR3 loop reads CASSRWTGGSETQYF. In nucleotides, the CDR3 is TGTGCCAGCAGTCGGTGGACAGGGGGCAGTGAGACCCAGTACTTC.

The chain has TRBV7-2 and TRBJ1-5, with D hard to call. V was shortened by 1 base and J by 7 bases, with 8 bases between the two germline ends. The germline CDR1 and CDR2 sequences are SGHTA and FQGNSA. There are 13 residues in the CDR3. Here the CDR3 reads CASSLVAGQPQHF. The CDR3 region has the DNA TGTGCCAGCAGCTTAGTTGCGGGGCAGCCCCAGCATTTT.

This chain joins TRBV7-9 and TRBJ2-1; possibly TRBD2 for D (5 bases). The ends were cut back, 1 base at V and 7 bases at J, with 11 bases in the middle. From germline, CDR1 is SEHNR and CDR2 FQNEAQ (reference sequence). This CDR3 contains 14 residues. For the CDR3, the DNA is TGTGCCAGCAGCTTAGACTGGGAGAGGAATGAGCAGTTCTTC. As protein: CASSLDWERNEQFF. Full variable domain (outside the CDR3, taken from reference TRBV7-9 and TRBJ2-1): DTGVSQNPRHKITKRGQNVTFRCDPISEHNRLYWYRQTLGQGPEFLTYFQNEAQLEKSRLLSDRFSAERPKGSFSTLEIQRTEQGDSAMYLCASSLDWERNEQFFGPGTRLTVL.

The CDR3 coding sequence is TGTGCCAGCAGTGTCAAGCCCAACGGACAGGGAGGGGGCGAGCAGTACTTC. This gives the protein CASSVKPNGQGGGEQYF. V and J are TRBV9 and TRBJ2-5, with a possible D match to TRBD1 (8 bases). The DNA end is more similar to TRBJ2-7, so the J call may be wrong. The CDR3 has 17 residues. Per germline, CDR1 SGDLS and CDR2 YYNGEE.

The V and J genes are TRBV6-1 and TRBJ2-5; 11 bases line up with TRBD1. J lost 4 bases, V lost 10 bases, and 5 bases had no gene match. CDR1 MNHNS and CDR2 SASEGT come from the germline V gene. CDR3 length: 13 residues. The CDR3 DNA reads TGTGCCATTTTGGACAGGGGGCTAGAGACCCAGTACTTC. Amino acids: CAILDRGLETQYF.

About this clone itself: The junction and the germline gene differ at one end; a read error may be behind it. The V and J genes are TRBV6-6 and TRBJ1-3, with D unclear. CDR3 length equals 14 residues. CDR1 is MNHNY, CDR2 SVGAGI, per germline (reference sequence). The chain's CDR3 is CASSYSDSRNTIYF. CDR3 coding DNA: TGTGCCAGCAGTTACTCGGACTCTCGAAACACCATATATTTT.

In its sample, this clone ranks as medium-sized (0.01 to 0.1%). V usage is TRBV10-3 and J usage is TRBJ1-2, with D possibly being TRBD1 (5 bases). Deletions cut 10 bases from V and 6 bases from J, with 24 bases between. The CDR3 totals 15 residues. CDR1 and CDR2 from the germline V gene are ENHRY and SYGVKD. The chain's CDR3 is CATYLPLRGLNGYTF. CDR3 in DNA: TGTGCCACATATCTGCCGTTAAGGGGATTGAATGGCTACACCTTC.

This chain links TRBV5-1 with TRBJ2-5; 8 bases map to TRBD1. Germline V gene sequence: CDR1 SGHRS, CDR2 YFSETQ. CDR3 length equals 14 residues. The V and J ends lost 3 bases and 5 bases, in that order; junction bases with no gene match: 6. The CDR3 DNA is TGCGCCAGCAGCTCCTCAGGGGGCGCGGAGACCCAGTACTTC. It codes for CASSSSGGAETQYF.

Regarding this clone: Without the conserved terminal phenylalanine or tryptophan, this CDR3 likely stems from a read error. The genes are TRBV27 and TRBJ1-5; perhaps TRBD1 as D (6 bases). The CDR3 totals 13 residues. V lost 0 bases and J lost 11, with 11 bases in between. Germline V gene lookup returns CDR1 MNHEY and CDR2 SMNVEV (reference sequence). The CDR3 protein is CASSLSGGRAQHS. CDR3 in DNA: TGTGCCAGCAGTTTATCAGGGGGGAGAGCCCAGCATTCT.

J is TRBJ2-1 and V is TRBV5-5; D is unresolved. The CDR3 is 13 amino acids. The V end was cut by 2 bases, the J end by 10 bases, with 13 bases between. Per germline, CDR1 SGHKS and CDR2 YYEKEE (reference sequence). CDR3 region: CASSFLGMGEQFF. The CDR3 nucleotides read TGTGCCAGCAGCTTTTTGGGCATGGGAGAGCAGTTCTTC. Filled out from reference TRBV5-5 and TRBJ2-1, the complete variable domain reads DAGVTQSPTHLIKTRGQQVTLRCSPISGHKSVSWYQQVLGQGPQFIFQYYEKEERGRGNFPDRFSARQFPNYSSELNVNALLLGDSALYLCASSFLGMGEQFFGPGTRLTVL.

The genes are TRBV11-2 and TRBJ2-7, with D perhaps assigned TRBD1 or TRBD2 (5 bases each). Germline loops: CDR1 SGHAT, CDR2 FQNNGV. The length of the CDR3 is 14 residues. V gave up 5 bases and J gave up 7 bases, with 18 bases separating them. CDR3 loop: CASSGRGPYAEQYF. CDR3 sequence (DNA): TGTGCCAGCAGCGGAAGGGGACCCTACGCGGAGCAGTACTTC.

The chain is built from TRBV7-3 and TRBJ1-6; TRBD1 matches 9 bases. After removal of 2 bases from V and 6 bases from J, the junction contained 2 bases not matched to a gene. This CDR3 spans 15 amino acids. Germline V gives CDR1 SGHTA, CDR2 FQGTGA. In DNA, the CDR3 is TGTGCCAGCAGCTTATGGGGACAGGGTAATTCACCCCTCCACTTT. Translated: CASSLWGQGNSPLHF.

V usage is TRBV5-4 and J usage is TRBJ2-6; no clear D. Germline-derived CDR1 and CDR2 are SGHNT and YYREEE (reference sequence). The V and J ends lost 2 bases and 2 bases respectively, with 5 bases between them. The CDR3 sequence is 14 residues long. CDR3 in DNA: TGTGCCAGCAGCTTTAAGGCTGGGGCCAACGTCCTGACTTTC. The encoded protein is CASSFKAGANVLTF.

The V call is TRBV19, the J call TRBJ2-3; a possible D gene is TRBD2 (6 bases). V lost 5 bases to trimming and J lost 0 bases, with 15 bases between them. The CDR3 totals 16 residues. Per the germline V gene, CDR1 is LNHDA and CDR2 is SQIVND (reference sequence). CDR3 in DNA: TGTGCCAGTAGTTCCCAGCGGGCCCGGAGCACAGATACGCAGTATTTT. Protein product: CASSSQRARSTDTQYF.

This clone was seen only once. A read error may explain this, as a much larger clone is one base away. The CDR3 DNA reads TGTGCCAGCAGCTTAAGACAGGAGGGCACTGAAGCTTTCTTT. Amino acids: CASSLRQEGTEAFF. V usage is TRBV7-2 and J usage is TRBJ1-1; weak D call: TRBD1 (6 bases). This CDR3 contains 14 residues. V lost 2 bases and J lost 4, with 11 bases in between. Germline V gene data show CDR1 as SGHTA and CDR2 as FQGNSA.

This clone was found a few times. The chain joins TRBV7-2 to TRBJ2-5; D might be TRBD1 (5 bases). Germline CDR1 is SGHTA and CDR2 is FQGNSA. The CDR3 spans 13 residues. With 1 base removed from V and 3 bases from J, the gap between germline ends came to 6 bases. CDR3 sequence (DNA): TGTGCCAGCAGCTTAGGACAGAAAGAGACCCAGTACTTC. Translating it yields CASSLGQKETQYF.

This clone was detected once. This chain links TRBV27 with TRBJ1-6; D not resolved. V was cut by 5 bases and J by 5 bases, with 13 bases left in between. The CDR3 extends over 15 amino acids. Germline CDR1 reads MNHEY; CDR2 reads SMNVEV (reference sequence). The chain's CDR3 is CASSRKPNHNSPLHF. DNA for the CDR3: TGTGCCAGCAGTCGAAAACCAAACCATAATTCACCCCTCCACTTT.